These T cell receptor beta chains were read from a single sample in a study of CD8+CD57+ T cells in acquired aplastic anemia. One entry per CDR3 protein results from TCRdb running MiXCR on the reads. The repertoire holds about 180,000 distinct CDR3 sequences, with roughly 50% as singletons. The sequenced sample was sorted CD4+, CD8+, or CD8+CD57+ T cells (not recorded which) from PBMCs. The origin of the receptors is a human donor with aplastic anemia. CDR3s include the opening cysteine and the closing phenylalanine or tryptophan. The D gene is left open where the match is weak. Clone size is shown for a subset of rows, as once, few, many or a class of expanded clone.

J gene | V gene | clone size | D gene | CDR3 DNA | CDR3 protein
TRBJ2-5 | TRBV20-1 | . | TRBD2 | TGCAGTGCTAGGGTAGCGGGCCTACAAGAGACCCAGTACTTC | CSARVAGLQETQYF
TRBJ1-5 | TRBV7-8 | . | . | TGTGCCAGCAGCCCTGGGAAGGATCAGCCCCAGCATTTT | CASSPGKDQPQHF
TRBJ1-1 | TRBV29-1 | . | . | TGCAGCGTTAGTGAGACACCTAACACTGAAGCTTTCTTT | CSVSETPNTEAFF
TRBJ2-5 | TRBV7-8 | many | . | TGTGCCAGCAGTCCCCAGCAGTTGTTTCGGCAAGAGACCCAGTACTTC | CASSPQQLFRQETQYF
TRBJ2-1 | TRBV10-1 | . | TRBD2 | TGCGCCAGCAGCGGAGGGGCTAGCGGGGACGATGAGCAGTTCTTC | CASSGGASGDDEQFF
TRBJ2-3 | TRBV7-9 | . | . | TGTGCCAGCAGAGGGTTCGAAGATACGCAGTATTTT | CASRGFEDTQYF
TRBJ1-2 | TRBV29-1 | . | . | TGCAGCGTTGAATCCGTGGACTATGGCTACACCTTC | CSVESVDYGYTF
TRBJ2-1 | TRBV15 | . | TRBD1 | TGTGCCACCAGCAGAGCTGGGACAGTGACCATCGAGCAGTTCTTC | CATSRAGTVTIEQFF
TRBJ2-5 | TRBV24-1 | . | TRBD2 | TGTGCCACCAGTAAGACGGGAGGCGAAGAGACCCAGTACTTC | CATSKTGGEETQYF
TRBJ2-3 | TRBV11-3 | . | TRBD2 | TGTGCCAGCAGCTTATCCATAGCGGGGGGGCCTGGAGATACGCAGTATTTT | CASSLSIAGGPGDTQYF
TRBJ2-1 | TRBV24-1 | many | . | TGTGCCACCAGTCCACAGGGATTACCCCCAGGAGATGAGCAGTTCTTC | CATSPQGLPPGDEQFF
TRBJ2-2 | TRBV19 | many | . | TGTGCCAGTAGTGACGATTCGAACACCGGGGAGCTGTTTTTT | CASSDDSNTGELFF
TRBJ1-6 | TRBV12-3/TRBV12-4 | many | . | TGTGCCAGCAGCTCGACCGGGGACTCACCCCTCCACTTT | CASSSTGDSPLHF
TRBJ2-1 | TRBV19 | . | . | TGTGCCAGTAGTGTGGACTACGAAGAGACCCAGTTCTTC | CASSVDYEETQFF
TRBJ2-3 | TRBV5-5 | . | TRBD1 | TGTGCCAGCAGCTTGGACAGGGGAGTGGATACGCAGTATTTT | CASSLDRGVDTQYF
TRBJ1-5 | TRBV6-1 | . | TRBD1 | TGTGCCAGCAGAGCCGGGACAGGGATTCGATCGGGCAATCAGCCCCAGCATTTT | CASRAGTGIRSGNQPQHF
TRBJ1-6 | TRBV7-9 | many | . | TGTGCCAGCAGGAAGGATTCACCCCTCCACTTT | CASRKDSPLHF
TRBJ1-5 | TRBV19 | many | . | TGTGCCAGTAGTATAGATCACAGGCTAAATCAGCCCCAGCATTTT | CASSIDHRLNQPQHF
TRBJ1-5 | TRBV10-2 | few | . | TGCGCCAGCAGTGAGTCCGTAGGGGGGGGCCGACTAAAACATTTT | CASSESVGGGRLKHF
TRBJ2-7 | TRBV27 | . | TRBD2 | TGTGCCAGCAGGCACGGAGCGGGAGGTTCCTACGAGCAGTACTTC | CASRHGAGGSYEQYF
TRBJ1-2 | TRBV19 | . | . | TGTGCCAGTAGTATAGGTCAGGGCCACTATGGCTACACCTTC | CASSIGQGHYGYTF
TRBJ1-1 | TRBV7-9 | few | . | TGTGCCAGCAGCTTAGGGCGAACAGCAAATGAAGCTTTCTTT | CASSLGRTANEAFF
TRBJ1-2 | TRBV7-3 | many | TRBD1 | TGTGCCAGCAGCATAGGAGGACAGGGGTTCACCTTC | CASSIGGQGFTF
TRBJ1-5 | TRBV24-1 | . | TRBD1 | TGTGCCACCAGTGATCCGGGACAGGGTAGGAATCAGCCCCAGCATTTT | CATSDPGQGRNQPQHF
TRBJ2-1 | TRBV4-3 | many | . | TGCGCCAGCAGCCAAAACCCGTCCAGTTCCTACAATGAGCAGTTCTTC | CASSQNPSSSYNEQFF
TRBJ2-6 | TRBV4-1 | . | . | TGCGCCAGCAGCCAAGAGCGAGTAACTGGGGCCAACGTCCTGACTTTC | CASSQERVTGANVLTF
TRBJ2-2 | TRBV5-1 | many | TRBD2 | TGCGCCAGCAGCTTGGCCCGGTCTAGCGGGGGAGAGCTGTTTTTT | CASSLARSSGGELFF
TRBJ1-2 | TRBV7-9 | few | . | TGTGCCAGCAGCTTAGAACGGACTTACACCTTC | CASSLERTYTF
TRBJ2-2 | TRBV10-1 | . | TRBD1 | TGCGTCCGCAGTGAGGTGACAGGGAGTCGCGGGGAGCTGTTTTTT | CVRSEVTGSRGELFF
TRBJ2-2 | TRBV6-4 | few | TRBD2 | TGTGCCAGCAGTGTCAGCGGGGGGGCCGCGGAGCTGTTTTTT | CASSVSGGAAELFF
TRBJ1-1 | TRBV30 | many | TRBD1 | TGTGCCTGGGACAGGGTAGGGACTGAAGCTTTCTTT | CAWDRVGTEAFF
TRBJ1-1 | TRBV7-9 | many | . | TGTGCCAGCAGCTACGACCGGTACACTGAAGCTTTCTTT | CASSYDRYTEAFF
TRBJ2-4 | TRBV15 | . | . | TGTGCCACCAGCAGCCCGACAAGAGCCAAAAACATTCAGTACTTC | CATSSPTRAKNIQYF
TRBJ1-3 | TRBV20-1 | many | . | TGCAGTGCTAGAGATCAAGCGTCTGGAAACACCATATATTTT | CSARDQASGNTIYF
TRBJ1-1 | TRBV4-1 | . | . | TGCGCCGACAGCCAAGCCAGGGGAGCTGAAGCTTTCTTT | CADSQARGAEAFF
TRBJ2-6 | TRBV7-9 | many | TRBD1 | TGTGCCAGCAGCCCGGGACAGGGGAGTTCTGGGGCCAACGTCCTGACTTTC | CASSPGQGSSGANVLTF
TRBJ1-1 | TRBV15 | . | . | TGTGCCACCAGCAGAGCGGAGGGAGCTGCTTTCTTT | CATSRAEGAAFF
TRBJ2-7 | TRBV24-1 | . | TRBD1 | TGTGCCACCAGTGCCGGACAGGAGAGGTCCTACGAGCAGTACTTC | CATSAGQERSYEQYF
TRBJ2-5 | TRBV10-3 | . | TRBD2 | TGTGCCACCAAATTGACTAGCGTGGAGACCCAGTACTTC | CATKLTSVETQYF
TRBJ1-2 | TRBV24-1 | . | . | TGTGCCAGCAGTGATTTTTCCCCCGACGGAGGGAGCTATGGCTACACCTTC | CASSDFSPDGGSYGYTF
TRBJ2-7 | TRBV5-8 | many | . | TGTGCCAGCAGCTTGGCCGGGACTGGTCGGGGCGAGCAGTACTTC | CASSLAGTGRGEQYF
TRBJ2-5 | TRBV11-2 | few | . | TGTGCCAGCAGCACTCGGCGAACCATCCAAGAGACCCAGTACTTC | CASSTRRTIQETQYF
TRBJ2-7 | TRBV4-1 | . | . | TGCGCCAGCAGCCGGTGGTCCTGGGACGAGCAGTACTTC | CASSRWSWDEQYF
TRBJ1-2 | TRBV7-9 | few | TRBD1 | TGTGCCAGCAGAACAGGGGGTTTCGATGGCTACACCTTC | CASRTGGFDGYTF
TRBJ1-1 | TRBV3-1 | few | . | TGTGCCAGCAGCCAAGAACGGGGGATGAACACTGAAGCTTTCTTT | CASSQERGMNTEAFF
TRBJ1-3 | TRBV9 | many | . | TGTGCCAGCAGCGTAGGAGGCAGGGCTGGAAACACCATATATTTT | CASSVGGRAGNTIYF
TRBJ2-7 | TRBV24-1 | . | . | TGTGCCACCAGTGACTCGGGACTCCACGAGCAGTACTTC | CATSDSGLHEQYF
TRBJ1-6 | TRBV7-2 | . | . | TGTGCCAGCGTTGAGGGGGGATATTCACCCCTCCACTTT | CASVEGGYSPLHF
TRBJ2-1 | TRBV7-2 | many | . | TGTGCCAGCAGCTCGGAGGGGGGCCTTATCGAGCAGTTCTTC | CASSSEGGLIEQFF
TRBJ2-2 | TRBV29-1 | . | . | TGCAGCGCCCTAAGAAGAACTAGCATCCCCGGGGAGCTGTTTTTT | CSALRRTSIPGELFF
TRBJ2-4 | TRBV19 | many | . | TGTGCCAGTAGTATAGCCCGGGGCAGTGGGAACATTCAGTACTTC | CASSIARGSGNIQYF
TRBJ1-1 | TRBV2 | few | . | TGTGCCAGCAGTTTGACAGTTTTGAACACTGAAGCTTTCTTT | CASSLTVLNTEAFF